The sequence of this T cell receptor beta chain was determined in a study of cytomegalovirus exposure and HLA in healthy donors. Study-wide results and limits: Productive status was seen about 87% or about 30% of the time for most TCR beta V segments in an earlier analysis. Later work showed greater clonal expansion in HLA-associated TCR beta chains than in equally common others. As a later analysis showed, several of the most significant clusters appeared to be linked to common viral pathogens.

As concerns this clone: The antigen is unknown.

13 Jbeta primers and 60 Vbeta primers were used for the PCR. TCRdb's table, derived via immunoSEQ multiplex PCR, lists solely in-frame clones and lacks some. Of about 120,000 clones in the sample, roughly four fifths were seen once. Germline V gene sequence: CDR1 MGHRA, CDR2 YSYEKL. V was shortened by 0 bases and J by 3 bases, with 9 bases between the two germline ends. This CDR3 is 15 amino acids long. The sample taken for sequencing was PBMCs. The J gene is TRBJ1-5, the V gene TRBV4-1, with a weak D call TRBD1 (5 bases). The receptor comes from a woman aged 18-30 years in good health and CMV-seronegative. The CDR3: CASSQDGTTNQPQHF. In DNA form, the CDR3 reads TGCGCCAGCAGCCAAGACGGGACTACCAATCAGCCCCAGCATTTT.